The 32 T cell receptor beta chains listed next were all sequenced from one sample in a study of OX40 agonist ivuxolimab in advanced cancers. Method: immunoSEQ multiplex PCR; TCRdb's copy keeps in-frame clones and lacks some. The repertoire has 55,000 to 85,000 clones, around 80% of them found once; the top ten carry 1.2%. Material: CD4+ or CD8+ T cells sorted from blood, obtained in a trial of the OX40 agonist ivuxolimab. The source of these receptors is an adult with an advanced solid tumor such as melanoma, head and neck, liver or kidney cancer.

V gene TRBV15 combines with J gene TRBJ2-5; 9 nucleotides align to TRBD1. The CDR3 is 16 amino acids. Germline loops: CDR1 LNHNV, CDR2 YYDKDF (reference sequence). V shed 1 base and J 5 bases; nucleotides not matched to a gene: 8. This CDR3 is CATSRGPTGGGETQYF. DNA for the CDR3: TGTGCCACCAGCAGAGGCCCCACAGGGGGCGGCGAGACCCAGTACTTC.

V gene TRBV29-1 combines with J gene TRBJ1-2; D unclear. The V end was cut by 4 bases, the J end by 8 bases, with 17 bases between. Germline V lookup: CDR1 SQVTM, CDR2 ANQGSEA. This CDR3 contains 13 residues. The CDR3 DNA reads as TGCAGCGTTGGGAAGGACGTAACGGGGGGCTACACCTTC. It translates to CSVGKDVTGGYTF. Combining the CDR3 with reference TRBV29-1 and TRBJ1-2 gives the whole variable domain SAVISQKPSRDICQRGTSLTIQCQVDSQVTMMFWYRQQPGQSLTLIATANQGSEATYESGFVIDKFPISRPNLTFSTLTVSNMSPEDSSIYLCSVGKDVTGGYTFGSGTRLTVV.

The J gene is TRBJ2-5, the V gene TRBV9, with D possibly matching TRBD2 (5 bases). The germline V gene encodes CDR1 SGDLS and CDR2 YYNGEE. Trimming took 0 bases from V and 5 from J, leaving 14 bases between them. The CDR3 runs to 15 residues. The chain's CDR3 is CASSVGSWGEETQYF. CDR3 nucleotide sequence: TGTGCCAGCAGCGTAGGGTCTTGGGGAGAGGAGACCCAGTACTTC.

The chain combines TRBV11-1 with TRBJ2-7; the D gene could be TRBD1 or TRBD2 (5 bases each). The CDR3 spans 16 residues. Germline V lookup: CDR1 SGHAT, CDR2 FQDESV (reference sequence). V was clipped by 2 bases and J by 0 bases, with 14 bases between them. CDR3 bases: TGTGCCAGCAGCTTATTGTCGTCGGGGCACTCCTACGAGCAGTACTTC. It yields the protein CASSLLSSGHSYEQYF.

This rearrangement joins TRBV5-1 to TRBJ2-5; TRBD1 aligns across 7 bases. V lost 4 bases to trimming and J lost 4 bases; unmatched junction nucleotides: 1. This CDR3 is 12 amino acids long. The germline CDR1 and CDR2 sequences are SGHRS and YFSETQ. In DNA form, the CDR3 reads TGCGCCAGCAGCACAGGGGCAGAGACCCAGTACTTC. Encoded protein: CASSTGAETQYF.

This clone was detected a few times. The chain has TRBV2 and TRBJ1-5, with unresolved D. Trimming stripped 6 bases from V and 5 bases from J, with 14 bases between. The CDR3 covers 14 residues. Germline V lookup: CDR1 SNHLY, CDR2 FYNNEI. As DNA, the CDR3 is TGTGCCAGCAGAACACATGACGGATATCAGCCCCAGCATTTT. Translated: CASRTHDGYQPQHF.

The count of this clone is one. This chain uses TRBV2 with TRBJ2-1; 9 bases line up with TRBD2. With V trimmed by 6 bases and J by 7 bases, 16 bases remained unmatched. The CDR3 is made up of 17 amino acids. The V gene's germline CDR1 is SNHLY and CDR2 FYNNEI. The CDR3 loop is CASSTVQSGGTGNEQFF. The CDR3 nucleotides are TGTGCCAGCAGCACCGTCCAGAGCGGGGGGACCGGGAATGAGCAGTTCTTC.

CDR3 in DNA: TGTGCCAGCAGTCCAAATGGGGCGAACGAAAAACTGTTTTTT. As protein: CASSPNGANEKLFF. The genes are TRBV7-2 and TRBJ1-4; tentative D call: TRBD1 (5 bases). The CDR3 contains 14 residues. V shed 6 bases and J shed 8 bases, with 16 bases lying between them. From germline, CDR1 is SGHTA and CDR2 FQGNSA.

This clone has only one observation. The chain has TRBV6-5 and TRBJ1-1; a weak D match, TRBD1 (6 bases). Germline lookup yields CDR1 MNHEY and CDR2 SVGAGI. The CDR3 loop spans 13 amino acids. V was clipped by 2 bases and J by 4 bases, with 8 bases between them. CDR3 region: CASSYEGGTEAFF. DNA for the CDR3: TGTGCCAGCAGTTACGAAGGGGGCACTGAAGCTTTCTTT.

The CDR3 spells CASSPTGGGRTGELFF. DNA for the CDR3: TGCGCCAGCAGCCCCACAGGGGGAGGGAGGACCGGGGAGCTGTTTTTT. The chain links TRBV4-3 to TRBJ2-2; D possibly corresponds to TRBD1 (8 bases). Germline CDR1 and CDR2: LGHNA and YSLEER. Trimming shortened V by 4 bases and J by 5 bases, and 17 bases separated the two germline ends. CDR3 length: 16 amino acids.

The V and J genes are TRBV19 and TRBJ2-6, with D perhaps matching TRBD1 or TRBD2 (5 bases each). CDR1 LNHDA and CDR2 SQIVND come from the germline V gene (reference sequence). Trimming shortened V by 8 bases and J by 5 bases, and 16 bases separated the two germline ends. The CDR3 covers 15 residues. The CDR3 here is CASVHSGQRANVLTF. DNA of the CDR3: TGTGCCAGTGTACACTCGGGGCAGAGGGCCAACGTCCTGACTTTC.

The chain uses TRBV6-5 and TRBJ2-3; 8 bases agree with TRBD1. J was trimmed by 4 bases and V by 4 bases; bases with no gene match: 10. Germline CDR1 MNHEY, CDR2 SVGAGI. The CDR3 spans 16 residues. The CDR3 DNA follows: TGTGCCAGCAGTTCCCGGACAGGGATAGGGGCAGATACGCAGTATTTT. Its protein product is CASSSRTGIGADTQYF.

This clone was picked up a small number of times. CDR3 sequence (DNA): TGTGCCAGCAGCGTGCAAGGGACAGGGGGCTACACCTTC. The encoded protein is CASSVQGTGGYTF. This sequence joins TRBV7-8 and TRBJ1-2, with TRBD1 identical over 9 bases. Unmatched junction bases numbered 6, after V lost 5 bases and J lost 8 bases. The germline V gene has CDR1 SGHVS and CDR2 FQNEAQ. The CDR3 is made up of 13 amino acids.

This rearrangement joins TRBV29-1 to TRBJ1-1; D is uncertain. Trimming removed 4 bases at V and 4 bases at J, with 10 bases between. The CDR3 loop spans 12 amino acids. Germline values: CDR1 SQVTM, CDR2 ANQGSEA. The CDR3 DNA sequence: TGCAGCGTTGCGGGGTTGGGCACTGAAGCTTTCTTT. Translated: CSVAGLGTEAFF.

This chain uses TRBV6-1 with TRBJ2-6, with D uncertain. Per germline, CDR1 MNHNS and CDR2 SASEGT. CDR3 size: 17 residues. The germline V and J ends were trimmed by 1 base and 0 bases, with 10 bases remaining between them. CDR3 region: CASSEGLRYSGANVLTF. The CDR3 nucleotides are TGTGCCAGCAGTGAAGGGTTGAGGTACTCTGGGGCCAACGTCCTGACTTTC.

This chain links TRBV5-8 with TRBJ2-1; possibly TRBD2 for D (6 bases). The V gene lost 1 base and the J gene lost 5 bases, with 13 bases spanning the gap. The germline V gene has CDR1 SGHTS and CDR2 YDEGEE. The CDR3 has 15 amino acids. In nucleotides, the CDR3 is TGTGCCAGCAGCTTGCGGCGGGGTCAACACAATGAGCAGTTCTTC. It translates to CASSLRRGQHNEQFF.

J is TRBJ2-1 and V is TRBV7-9; D is uncertain. Germline V CDR1 and CDR2: SEHNR, FQNEAQ (reference sequence). The CDR3 extends over 12 amino acids. Deletions cut 2 bases from V and 9 bases from J, with 8 bases between. The CDR3 nucleotides are TGTGCCAGCAGCTTAAGGGATGTTGAGCAGTTCTTC. The encoded protein is CASSLRDVEQFF.

This chain joins TRBV18 and TRBJ2-5; no clear D gene. Germline CDR1 reads KGHSH; CDR2 reads LQKENI. The CDR3 has 14 amino acids. V dropped 0 bases and J dropped 6 bases, with 11 bases sitting between them. In DNA form, the CDR3 reads TGTGCCAGCTCACCACCAGGACCTGGGCAGACCCAGTACTTC. Protein product: CASSPPGPGQTQYF.

The chain joins TRBV7-9 to TRBJ1-1, with D possibly being TRBD1 (6 bases). The length of the CDR3 is 15 residues. The V gene lost 0 bases and the J gene lost 1 base, with 9 bases spanning the gap. Looked up from germline, CDR1 is SEHNR and CDR2 is FQNEAQ (reference sequence). CDR3 sequence: CASSLAGGGNTEAFF. The CDR3 DNA follows: TGTGCCAGCAGCTTAGCAGGAGGGGGGAACACTGAAGCTTTCTTT.

V and J are TRBV5-1 and TRBJ2-3, with 11 bases lining up with TRBD2. The germline V gene has CDR1 SGHRS and CDR2 YFSETQ. The trim removed 4 bases at V and 6 bases at J, leaving 10 bases unmatched. This CDR3 spans 16 amino acids. The CDR3 DNA is TGCGCCAGCAGCAAGATAGCGGGGGGGCCCGGTGATACGCAGTATTTT. It yields the protein CASSKIAGGPGDTQYF. Full variable domain (missing parts from reference TRBV5-1 and TRBJ2-3): KAGVTQTPRYLIKTRGQQVTLSCSPISGHRSVSWYQQTPGQGLQFLFEYFSETQRNKGNFPGRFSGRQFSNSRSEMNVSTLELGDSALYLCASSKIAGGPGDTQYFGPGTRLTVL.

V and J are TRBV30 and TRBJ1-3; unclear D gene. V lost 0 bases and J 3 bases, leaving 9 bases between the germline ends. Germline V gene sequence: CDR1 GTSNPN, CDR2 SVGIG (reference sequence). The length of the CDR3 is 14 residues. The CDR3 bases are TGTGCCTGGAGTGTACCTAGTGGTGGAAACACCATATATTTT. It yields the protein CAWSVPSGGNTIYF.

This rearrangement joins TRBV5-4 to TRBJ2-1, with unresolved D. In germline, CDR1 is SGHNT, CDR2 YYREEE (reference sequence). The CDR3 spans 15 residues. The germline V and J ends were trimmed by 4 bases and 6 bases, with 17 bases remaining between them. CDR3 region: CASSPPVTGSNEQFF. The CDR3 DNA follows: TGTGCCAGCAGCCCTCCCGTGACTGGCTCCAATGAGCAGTTCTTC. The variable domain in full, completed from reference TRBV5-4 and TRBJ2-1, reads ETGVTQSPTHLIKTRGQQVTLRCSSQSGHNTVSWYQQALGQGPQFIFQYYREEENGRGNFPPRFSGLQFPNYSSELNVNALELDDSALYLCASSPPVTGSNEQFFGPGTRLTVL.

The rearrangement joins TRBV7-2 to TRBJ2-1; 9 nucleotides align to TRBD2. After removal of 4 bases from V and 10 bases from J, the junction contained 8 bases not matched to a gene. CDR3 length: 14 amino acids. The germline V gene encodes CDR1 SGHTA and CDR2 FQGNSA. CDR3 sequence reads: CASSSPAGGTEQFF. CDR3 nucleotide sequence: TGTGCCAGCAGCTCCCCAGCGGGGGGCACGGAGCAGTTCTTC.

This clone appeared a single time. This chain links TRBV7-2 with TRBJ2-3; D is unclear. CDR1 is SGHTA and CDR2 is FQGNSA in the germline V gene. V lost 7 bases, J lost 4 bases, and 15 bases lay in between. The CDR3 length is 14 residues. The DNA for the CDR3 is TGTGCCAGCACGTCGGGCGGTGGGCCAGATACGCAGTATTTT. It is translated as CASTSGGGPDTQYF.

The CDR3 bases are TGTGCCAGCAGTTACACTAGCGAAGAGACCCAGTACTTC. Protein sequence: CASSYTSEETQYF. The chain combines TRBV6-6 with TRBJ2-5; TRBD2 agrees at 7 bases. CDR1 is MNHNY, CDR2 SVGAGI, per germline (reference sequence). J was trimmed by 3 bases and V by 2 bases; bases with no gene match: 0. CDR3 size: 13 residues.

J is TRBJ2-7 and V is TRBV19; 8 bases are shared with TRBD1. The V segment lost 6 bases and the J segment 3 bases; nucleotides outside the gene matches: 7. In germline, CDR1 is LNHDA, CDR2 SQIVND (reference sequence). CDR3 size: 14 residues. The CDR3, as DNA: TGTGCCAGTAGCCCCGACAGGGGAGGCTACGAGCAGTACTTC. Translating it yields CASSPDRGGYEQYF.

The chain carries TRBV6-1 and TRBJ2-3; 7 bases fit TRBD2. The ends lost 2 bases at V and 0 bases at J; junction bases unmatched: 5. Looked up from germline, CDR1 is MNHNS and CDR2 is SASEGT. The CDR3 sequence is 16 residues long. The CDR3 nucleotides read TGTGCCAGCAGTGAACTCGGGGGAGGGAGCACAGATACGCAGTATTTT. It encodes CASSELGGGSTDTQYF.

The chain couples TRBV5-6 to TRBJ2-7; maybe TRBD1 (6 bases). The V and J ends lost 3 bases and 0 bases respectively, with 7 bases between them. This CDR3 region has 13 residues. The germline gives CDR1 SGHDT, CDR2 YYEEEE. CDR3 amino acids: CASSSRGSYEQYF. DNA of the CDR3: TGTGCCAGCAGCTCCAGGGGCTCCTACGAGCAGTACTTC.

The chain joins TRBV7-8 to TRBJ1-5; D remains unclear. Germline loops: CDR1 SGHVS, CDR2 FQNEAQ. V dropped 5 bases and J dropped 5 bases, with 28 bases sitting between them. The CDR3 sequence is 19 residues long. The CDR3 nucleotides read TGTGCCAGCAGCACCGGGGTGGGAGCAATGGCTGCTAATTATCAGCCCCAGCATTTT. It codes for CASSTGVGAMAANYQPQHF.

This chain links TRBV5-1 with TRBJ2-5; no clear D gene. Germline CDR1 reads SGHRS; CDR2 reads YFSETQ. V lost 3 bases to trimming and J lost 4 bases, with 13 bases between them. This CDR3 region has 14 residues. The CDR3 DNA reads as TGCGCCAGCAGCTACTCATCCAATTTAGAGACCCAGTACTTC. The encoded protein is CASSYSSNLETQYF.

CDR3 sequence (DNA): TGTGCCAGTACCCTCCTTGGGGAGGGACAGGGGGACTATGGCTACACCTTC. Amino acids: CASTLLGEGQGDYGYTF. V is TRBV19 and J is TRBJ1-2; 11 positions match TRBD1. This CDR3 has 17 residues. J was trimmed by 3 bases and V by 7 bases; bases with no gene match: 13. Per germline, CDR1 LNHDA and CDR2 SQIVND (reference sequence).

The rearrangement joins TRBV15 to TRBJ2-5; 7 bases line up with TRBD1. CDR1 is LNHNV, CDR2 YYDKDF, per germline (reference sequence). This CDR3 region has 17 residues. Germline trimming cut 0 bases from V and 4 bases from J; bases unmatched to any gene: 11. The CDR3 sequence: CATSRDRLTGIGETQYF. The CDR3 DNA reads TGTGCCACCAGCAGAGATCGACTGACAGGGATCGGAGAGACCCAGTACTTC. Full variable domain (remainder filled in from reference TRBV15 and TRBJ2-5): DAMVIQNPRYQVTQFGKPVTLSCSQTLNHNVMYWYQQKSSQAPKLLFHYYDKDFNNEADTPDNFQSRRPNTSFCFLDIRSPGLGDTAMYLCATSRDRLTGIGETQYFGPGTRLLVL.